The 27 T cell receptor beta chains in this list originate from one sample, sequenced in a study of shared clonotypes between healthy human individuals. Repertoires were generated with immunoSEQ multiplex PCR, while TCRdb's copy carries only in-frame clones and drops some. The sample includes some 2.3 million clones, more than 85% seen only once; the top ten take under 0.45%. Source material: naive CD4+ T cells from PBMCs. The subset: CD45RA+ positively selected. These receptor sequences come from a young man in good health. Some clones in this sample may be carry-over from other donors' samples.

V and J are TRBV5-1 and TRBJ2-7, with TRBD1 as a possible D gene (6 bases). CDR3 length: 14 amino acids. V dropped 3 bases and J dropped 6 bases, with 16 bases sitting between them. Looked up from germline, CDR1 is SGHRS and CDR2 is YFSETQ. CDR3 DNA sequence: TGCGCCAGCAGCTCGACAGGTTTCCCCGCCGAGCAGTACTTC. It yields the protein CASSSTGFPAEQYF.

This clone has a single count. The sample has other DNA sequences that encode this CDR3 too. The chain carries TRBV5-1 and TRBJ2-5; D possibly corresponds to TRBD1 (5 bases). The CDR3 runs to 13 residues. The germline V gene has CDR1 SGHRS and CDR2 YFSETQ. The germline V and J ends were trimmed by 2 bases and 2 bases, with 7 bases remaining between them. In DNA, the CDR3 is TGCGCCAGCAGCTTAGGGGTACAAGAGACCCAGTACTTC. Translation: CASSLGVQETQYF.

The chain combines TRBV18 with TRBJ2-1; 11 nucleotides match TRBD1. The CDR3 is 15 residues long. From germline, CDR1 is KGHSH and CDR2 LQKENI. The V gene end was trimmed by 5 bases and the J gene end by 4 bases; junction bases not matched to a gene: 4. Written as DNA, the CDR3 is TGTGCCAGCTCATCCGGGACAGGGGGTTACAATGAGCAGTTCTTC. As protein: CASSSGTGGYNEQFF.

V is TRBV18 and J is TRBJ1-1, with D hard to call. The CDR3 consists of 15 residues. Germline CDR1 is KGHSH and CDR2 is LQKENI. Trimming took 6 bases from V and 3 from J, leaving 17 bases between them. CDR3 region: CASSGTDPPDTEAFF. CDR3 nucleotide sequence: TGTGCCAGCTCGGGAACCGATCCACCTGACACTGAAGCTTTCTTT. Variable domain in full (rest from reference TRBV18 and TRBJ1-1): NAGVMQNPRHLVRRRGQEARLRCSPMKGHSHVYWYRQLPEEGLKFMVYLQKENIIDESGMPKERFSAEFPKEGPSILRIQQVVRGDSAAYFCASSGTDPPDTEAFFGQGTRLTVV.

This rearrangement joins TRBV7-3 to TRBJ2-2, with 8 bases that match TRBD1. CDR1 and CDR2 from the germline V gene are SGHTA and FQGTGA. V shed 5 bases and J 2 bases; nucleotides not matched to a gene: 4. CDR3 length: 15 residues. CDR3 sequence reads: CASSPDRGNTGELFF. As DNA, the CDR3 is TGTGCCAGCAGCCCCGACAGGGGAAACACCGGGGAGCTGTTTTTT.

J is TRBJ1-3 and V is TRBV28; the match to TRBD1 covers 7 bases. Germline CDR1 is MDHEN and CDR2 is SYDVKM. The CDR3 loop spans 14 amino acids. With 6 bases clipped from V and 2 bases from J, the junction kept 4 bases outside the gene matches. The CDR3 nucleotides read TGTGCCAGCAGGACAGGGTTTGCTGGAAACACCATATATTTT. Protein: CASRTGFAGNTIYF.

V gene TRBV9 combines with J gene TRBJ2-1; D is perhaps TRBD2 (6 bases). The V gene lost 4 bases and the J gene lost 7 bases, with 18 bases spanning the gap. There are 15 residues in the CDR3. Looked up from germline, CDR1 is SGDLS and CDR2 is YYNGEE. Written as DNA, the CDR3 is TGTGCCAGCAGCCCTGGTGGGGAGGTAGTAAATGAGCAGTTCTTC. Its protein is CASSPGGEVVNEQFF.

The chain has TRBV29-1 and TRBJ2-5, with D tentatively TRBD2 (6 bases). The V gene lost 7 bases and the J gene lost 4 bases, with 13 bases spanning the gap. This CDR3 has 12 amino acids. Germline V lookup: CDR1 SQVTM, CDR2 ANQGSEA. The CDR3 is CSGRGFRETQYF. CDR3 bases: TGCAGCGGGCGGGGTTTCAGAGAGACCCAGTACTTC.

This chain uses TRBV12-5 with TRBJ2-1, with a tentative D call TRBD2 (5 bases). The CDR3 runs 16 residues. The germline V and J ends were trimmed by 0 bases and 9 bases, with 18 bases remaining between them. Per germline, CDR1 LGHNT and CDR2 FRNRAP. Here the CDR3 reads CASGLVLPSSNGEQFF. In DNA, the CDR3 is TGTGCTAGTGGTTTGGTACTTCCTAGCAGCAACGGTGAGCAGTTCTTC.

The chain joins TRBV6-1 to TRBJ2-7, with 7 bases aligning to TRBD2. Germline loops: CDR1 MNHNS, CDR2 SASEGT. V lost 0 bases and J lost 0; bases outside the gene matches: 8. This CDR3 is 17 amino acids long. The CDR3 sequence: CASSEALAGHSSYEQYF. CDR3 coding DNA: TGTGCCAGCAGTGAAGCTTTAGCGGGTCACAGCTCCTACGAGCAGTACTTC.

J is TRBJ2-2 and V is TRBV27; a possible D gene is TRBD1 (5 bases). The CDR3 loop spans 14 amino acids. V lost 4 bases to trimming and J lost 2 bases, with 8 bases between them. Germline V gives CDR1 MNHEY, CDR2 SMNVEV (reference sequence). The CDR3 sequence is CASSSDRNTGELFF. CDR3 sequence (DNA): TGTGCCAGCAGTTCAGACAGAAACACCGGGGAGCTGTTTTTT.

The chain is built from TRBV27 and TRBJ2-7, with D possibly matching TRBD1 (6 bases). The germline V and J ends were trimmed by 1 base and 6 bases, with 13 bases remaining between them. The CDR3 totals 14 residues. CDR1 and CDR2 from the germline V gene are MNHEY and SMNVEV (reference sequence). The CDR3: CASSLFNRAREQYF. CDR3 DNA: TGTGCCAGCAGTTTATTTAACAGGGCGCGCGAGCAGTACTTC.

This chain joins TRBV19 and TRBJ2-7, with a weak D call TRBD1 (6 bases). The CDR3 consists of 15 residues. The germline gives CDR1 LNHDA, CDR2 SQIVND (reference sequence). V dropped 3 bases and J dropped 3 bases, with 15 bases sitting between them. This CDR3 is CASSIRDTVVYEQYF. The CDR3 bases are TGTGCCAGTAGTATCCGGGACACGGTCGTCTACGAGCAGTACTTC.

The chain employs TRBV7-2 and TRBJ2-1; 14 bases fit TRBD2. CDR3 size: 15 residues. V lost 3 bases and J lost 8; bases outside the gene matches: 3. The germline V gene has CDR1 SGHTA and CDR2 FQGNSA. CDR3 loop: CASSLTSGREHEQFF. The CDR3 nucleotides are TGTGCCAGCAGCTTGACTAGCGGGAGGGAGCATGAGCAGTTCTTC.

The J gene is TRBJ2-7, the V gene TRBV5-1, with 8 bases identical to TRBD1. CDR3 length: 14 amino acids. V was pared by 4 bases and J by 6 bases, with 9 bases of the junction left unmatched. CDR1 and CDR2 from the germline V gene are SGHRS and YFSETQ. The CDR3 DNA reads TGCGCCAGCAGCCTAGGGACAGGTAATGGCGAGCAGTACTTC. As protein: CASSLGTGNGEQYF.

The chain carries TRBV28 and TRBJ1-1; D possibly corresponds to TRBD1 (5 bases). In germline, CDR1 is MDHEN, CDR2 SYDVKM. This CDR3 comprises 14 residues. Trimming left V 7 bases short and J 0 bases short, with 12 bases between. The CDR3 DNA reads as TGTGCCAGCACGGGGGAAGGGGTGAACACTGAAGCTTTCTTT. Translation gives CASTGEGVNTEAFF.

The rearrangement joins TRBV6-4 to TRBJ2-7; maybe TRBD2 (5 bases). CDR1 is MRHNA and CDR2 is SNTAGT in the germline V gene. Trimming took 8 bases from V and 2 from J, leaving 13 bases between them. The CDR3 spans 13 residues. The CDR3 DNA is TGTGCCAGCCATCCGGGAATCCCCTACGAGCAGTACTTC. Amino acids: CASHPGIPYEQYF.

The chain employs TRBV27 and TRBJ2-3, with TRBD2 matching over 10 bases. The CDR3 extends over 15 amino acids. The germline gives CDR1 MNHEY, CDR2 SMNVEV (reference sequence). The junction had 8 bases not matched to a gene; V was cut back by 3 bases and J by 8 bases. CDR3 sequence reads: CASSFRLAGSVTQYF. Written as DNA, the CDR3 is TGTGCCAGCAGTTTCAGACTAGCGGGTAGTGTTACGCAGTATTTT.

V gene TRBV18 combines with J gene TRBJ2-3, with 9 bases fitting TRBD2. Germline CDR1 is KGHSH and CDR2 is LQKENI. The CDR3 runs to 15 residues. Unmatched junction bases numbered 5, after V lost 3 bases and J lost 4 bases. The CDR3 DNA reads as TGTGCCAGCTCACCGGGACTAGCAGACCCAGATACGCAGTATTTT. The encoded protein is CASSPGLADPDTQYF.

V is TRBV5-1 and J is TRBJ1-5; tentative D call: TRBD1 (6 bases). The CDR3 is 15 amino acids. Per the germline V gene, CDR1 is SGHRS and CDR2 is YFSETQ. The V end lost 0 bases, the J end lost 5 bases, and 12 bases lay between the germline ends. The DNA for the CDR3 is TGCGCCAGCAGCTTGGGGACAGCCCGGGATCAGCCCCAGCATTTT. Protein: CASSLGTARDQPQHF.

The table lists this clone with a count of one. This chain joins TRBV12-1 and TRBJ1-5; TRBD1 is the table's D call and was not checked against the DNA. TRBV12-1 is a listed pseudogene. The CDR3 consists of 14 residues. The CDR3 DNA reads TGTGCCAGCAGCTTTGGACAGAGGAATCAGCCCCAGCATTTT. It yields the protein CASSFGQRNQPQHF.

The gene calls are TRBV19 and TRBJ1-2; no firm D call. This CDR3 comprises 14 residues. Per the germline V gene, CDR1 is LNHDA and CDR2 is SQIVND (reference sequence). Trimming stripped 6 bases from V and 4 bases from J, with 15 bases between. The CDR3 is CASRAPGPSYGYTF. Here the CDR3 DNA reads TGTGCCAGTAGGGCGCCGGGCCCTAGCTATGGCTACACCTTC.

J is TRBJ2-1 and V is TRBV25-1; D is unresolved. The germline V gene has CDR1 MGHDK and CDR2 SYGVNS. V shed 2 bases and J shed 7 bases, with 18 bases lying between them. CDR3 length equals 16 residues. CDR3 loop: CASSEEVQWAGNEQFF. The CDR3 DNA reads as TGTGCCAGCAGTGAAGAAGTTCAGTGGGCTGGGAATGAGCAGTTCTTC.

On this clone itself: Other DNA sequences from this sample encode an identical CDR3 as well. The chain is built from TRBV20-1 and TRBJ2-1; unclear D gene. Per the germline V gene, CDR1 is DFQATT and CDR2 is SNEGSKA (reference sequence). The CDR3 runs to 11 residues. With 3 bases removed from V and 4 bases from J, the gap between germline ends came to 4 bases. CDR3 DNA sequence: TGCAGTGCTAGGGGTTACAATGAGCAGTTCTTC. Translation gives CSARGYNEQFF.

The chain uses TRBV28 and TRBJ1-1; 8 nucleotides line up with TRBD1. This CDR3 is 12 amino acids long. Germline assignment: CDR1 MDHEN and CDR2 SYDVKM. J lost 9 bases, V lost 5 bases, and 5 bases had no gene match. The CDR3 sequence is CASSIDRGKAFF. CDR3 DNA: TGTGCCAGCAGTATTGACAGGGGAAAAGCTTTCTTT.

The chain is built from TRBV14 and TRBJ2-1, with 8 bases that match TRBD1. Germline V gives CDR1 SGHDN, CDR2 FVKESK. With 1 base clipped from V and 7 bases from J, the junction kept 21 bases outside the gene matches. This CDR3 contains 20 residues. The CDR3 DNA reads TGTGCCAGCAGCCAAGGATTCAGAGGGCGGGACAGGCGGCACCTGAATGAGCAGTTCTTC. Translating it yields CASSQGFRGRDRRHLNEQFF.

The rearrangement uses TRBV4-2 and TRBJ2-3, with unresolved D. The CDR3 covers 13 residues. Per the germline V gene, CDR1 is LGHNA and CDR2 is YNFKEQ. The V end lost 4 bases, the J end lost 4 bases, and 9 bases lay between the germline ends. The CDR3, as DNA: TGTGCCAGCAGCCTAGCCGGGCCAGATACGCAGTATTTT. Protein: CASSLAGPDTQYF.